The 21 T cell receptor beta chains presented below share a single source sample, sequenced in a study of T cell responses to AZD1222 COVID-19 vaccine (dated by TCRdb to about 2021). Libraries were made using the immunoSEQ multiplex PCR assay. In its TCRdb copy, this immuneACCESS table keeps in-frame sequences only and misses some clones. Where compared with another copy, unresolved V genes explain less than half of these, and the others have no known cause. For this sample there are roughly 200,000 clones; roughly 94% appear just once. The ten largest clones take up around 1.5% of the sample. In light of the paper, this sample's time point label describes: about 28 days (+/-7) after the second vaccine dose. What this sample's treatment or condition label stands for: meningococcal conjugate vaccine given as trial control. The sequences come from peripheral blood, collected 28 days after the second dose of the MenACWY control vaccine. These receptors came from an adult who received the MenACWY meningococcal vaccine as a control.

The chain links TRBV6-5 to TRBJ1-2; weak D call: TRBD1 (5 bases). Trimming took 6 bases from V and 4 from J, leaving 12 bases between them. Germline V gene lookup returns CDR1 MNHEY and CDR2 SVGAGI. The CDR3 is made up of 13 amino acids. CDR3 amino acids: CASRSDTLYGYTF. CDR3 nucleotide sequence: TGTGCCAGCAGATCGGACACCCTCTATGGCTACACCTTC.

This sequence joins TRBV19 and TRBJ2-1, with 7 bases that match TRBD1. The ends lost 6 bases at V and 3 bases at J; junction bases unmatched: 5. Germline CDR1 and CDR2: LNHDA and SQIVND (reference sequence). CDR3 length: 14 residues. The CDR3 loop is CASSPGTDYNEQFF. The CDR3 DNA sequence: TGTGCCAGTAGCCCCGGGACAGACTACAATGAGCAGTTCTTC.

The chain employs TRBV9 and TRBJ2-5; 8 positions match TRBD1. Germline CDR1 is SGDLS and CDR2 is YYNGEE. The CDR3 totals 14 residues. V lost 6 bases to trimming and J lost 3 bases; unmatched junction nucleotides: 7. CDR3 sequence reads: CASNPQGVEETQYF. CDR3 sequence (DNA): TGTGCCAGCAATCCACAGGGGGTTGAAGAGACCCAGTACTTC.

The chain is built from TRBV5-6 and TRBJ2-7; the D gene is possibly TRBD1 (6 bases). V shed 1 base and J shed 5 bases, with 10 bases lying between them. The germline V gene has CDR1 SGHDT and CDR2 YYEEEE. This CDR3 spans 13 amino acids. Here the CDR3 reads CASSLQGSHEQYF. CDR3 DNA sequence: TGTGCCAGCAGCTTGCAGGGGTCCCACGAGCAGTACTTC.

This chain links TRBV6-5 with TRBJ2-7; 11 bases are a match to TRBD2. The CDR3 is 14 amino acids. Germline CDR1 reads MNHEY; CDR2 reads SVGAGI. With V trimmed by 6 bases and J by 6 bases, 7 bases remained unmatched. This CDR3 reads CASSGTSGSVEQYF. The CDR3 coding sequence is TGTGCCAGCAGCGGGACTAGCGGTTCTGTCGAGCAGTACTTC.

The V call is TRBV19, the J call TRBJ1-5; D possibly corresponds to TRBD1 (6 bases). The CDR3 is 15 residues long. In germline, CDR1 is LNHDA, CDR2 SQIVND (reference sequence). Trimming took 6 bases from V and 3 from J, leaving 15 bases between them. This CDR3 reads CASSGRGGNNQPQHF. The CDR3 DNA reads TGTGCCAGTAGCGGTAGGGGGGGGAACAATCAGCCCCAGCATTTT.

The rearrangement links TRBV24-1 to TRBJ1-2; D remains unclear. V lost 5 bases and J lost 3, with 12 bases in between. In germline, CDR1 is KGHDR, CDR2 SFDVKD. The CDR3 is 14 residues long. For the CDR3, the DNA is TGTGCCACCAGTGCCAGCCTGGGAGACTATGGCTACACCTTC. This translates into CATSASLGDYGYTF.

CDR3 residues: CASSQDEATESETQYF. The CDR3, as DNA: TGTGCCAGCAGCCAAGATGAGGCGACTGAGTCAGAGACCCAGTACTTC. The rearrangement joins TRBV4-2 to TRBJ2-5, with no clear D. Between the trimmed V and J ends, which lost 0 bases and 4 bases, there was a span of 15 bases. In germline, CDR1 is LGHNA, CDR2 YNFKEQ. The CDR3 consists of 16 residues.

The chain combines TRBV9 with TRBJ1-2; tentative D call: TRBD1 (5 bases). This CDR3 contains 14 residues. Per the germline V gene, CDR1 is SGDLS and CDR2 is YYNGEE. V gave up 0 bases and J gave up 2 bases, with 8 bases separating them. The CDR3 region is CASSVGGTNYGYTF. The CDR3 coding sequence is TGTGCCAGCAGCGTAGGTGGGACCAACTATGGCTACACCTTC.

The rearrangement links TRBV10-2 to TRBJ1-5; D unresolved. CDR3 length: 12 amino acids. The ends were cut back, 2 bases at V and 5 bases at J, with 4 bases in the middle. Germline lookup yields CDR1 WSHSY and CDR2 SAAADI. In nucleotides, the CDR3 is TGCGCCAGCAGTGAGGGATATCAGCCCCAGCATTTT. This gives the protein CASSEGYQPQHF.

V and J are TRBV11-1 and TRBJ2-7, with 9 bases matching TRBD1. The CDR3 runs to 15 residues. With V trimmed by 5 bases and J by 3 bases, 8 bases remained unmatched. Per the germline V gene, CDR1 is SGHAT and CDR2 is FQDESV (reference sequence). The CDR3 region has the DNA TGTGCCAGCAGCCCCTACAGGGGGCCCTACTACGAGCAGTACTTC. Its protein is CASSPYRGPYYEQYF.

The rearrangement links TRBV19 to TRBJ1-4; possibly TRBD1 for D (6 bases). Between the trimmed V and J ends, which lost 3 bases and 7 bases, there was a span of 15 bases. Germline loops: CDR1 LNHDA, CDR2 SQIVND (reference sequence). The CDR3 has 15 amino acids. The CDR3 nucleotides are TGTGCCAGTAGTATCCTGAGGGGGTCCGGTGAAAAACTGTTTTTT. Its protein product is CASSILRGSGEKLFF. The variable domain in full, with the rest retrieved from reference TRBV19 and TRBJ1-4, is DGGITQSPKYLFRKEGQNVTLSCEQNLNHDAMYWYRQDPGQGLRLIYYSQIVNDFQKGDIAEGYSVSREKKESFPLTVTSAQKNPTAFYLCASSILRGSGEKLFFGSGTQLSVL.

This clone was recorded only once. This rearrangement joins TRBV14 to TRBJ2-2; a possible D gene is TRBD1 (6 bases). Deletions cut 0 bases from V and 5 bases from J, with 13 bases between. The CDR3 runs to 16 residues. CDR1 and CDR2 (germline): SGHDN, FVKESK. The CDR3 coding sequence is TGTGCCAGCAGCCAAGACGAGGGGGACGGGACCGGGGAGCTGTTTTTT. As protein: CASSQDEGDGTGELFF. Looking up the rest from reference TRBV14 and TRBJ2-2 gives the full variable domain: EAGVTQFPSHSVIEKGQTVTLRCDPISGHDNLYWYRRVMGKEIKFLLHFVKESKQDESGMPNNRFLAERTGGTYSTLKVQPAELEDSGVYFCASSQDEGDGTGELFFGEGSRLTVL.

On this clone itself: Other DNA sequences in this specimen translate into the identical CDR3. The chain uses TRBV18 and TRBJ2-6; tentatively, D is TRBD1 or TRBD2 (5 bases each). The germline V gene has CDR1 KGHSH and CDR2 LQKENI. The CDR3 has 15 residues. With 2 bases removed from V and 0 bases from J, the gap between germline ends came to 5 bases. CDR3 sequence: CASSPGGSGANVLTF. In DNA form, the CDR3 reads TGTGCCAGCTCACCAGGGGGCTCTGGGGCCAACGTCCTGACTTTC.

J is TRBJ2-3 and V is TRBV7-3; tentative D call: TRBD1 (5 bases). Germline CDR1 reads SGHTA; CDR2 reads FQGTGA. The V and J ends lost 2 bases and 0 bases respectively, with 6 bases between them. The CDR3 has 14 residues. This CDR3 reads CASSLDSSTDTQYF. The CDR3 region has the DNA TGTGCCAGCAGCTTAGACAGTAGCACAGATACGCAGTATTTT.

The chain employs TRBV5-6 and TRBJ1-2, with a tentative D call TRBD1 (5 bases). Germline CDR1 and CDR2: SGHDT and YYEEEE. CDR3 length: 14 amino acids. The ends were cut back, 4 bases at V and 4 bases at J, with 14 bases in the middle. CDR3 sequence reads: CASSGTTGAYGYTF. Here the CDR3 DNA reads TGTGCCAGCAGCGGGACTACAGGAGCCTATGGCTACACCTTC.

The CDR3: CASSQGLAGVSEQYF. The DNA of the CDR3 is TGTGCCAGCAGCCAGGGACTAGCGGGAGTGAGCGAGCAGTACTTC. V gene TRBV7-9 combines with J gene TRBJ2-7, with TRBD2 matching 14 bases. The germline V gene encodes CDR1 SEHNR and CDR2 FQNEAQ (reference sequence). V was pared by 5 bases and J by 6 bases, with 6 bases of the junction left unmatched. This CDR3 region has 15 residues.

As to this clone: Within the sample, other DNA sequences also encode this same CDR3. V usage is TRBV9 and J usage is TRBJ1-3; no firm D call. The CDR3 runs 15 residues. The V gene lost 0 bases and the J gene lost 0 bases, with 7 bases spanning the gap. Germline V gene data show CDR1 as SGDLS and CDR2 as YYNGEE. Here the CDR3 reads CASSVDGSSGNTIYF. The CDR3 bases are TGTGCCAGCAGCGTAGACGGGAGCTCTGGAAACACCATATATTTT.

The chain couples TRBV11-1 to TRBJ1-4; D ambiguous. The CDR3 extends over 14 amino acids. The V gene's germline CDR1 is SGHAT and CDR2 FQDESV (reference sequence). V shed 5 bases and J shed 5 bases, with 12 bases lying between them. Here the CDR3 reads CASSRNNPNEKLFF. Here the CDR3 DNA reads TGTGCCAGCAGCCGGAACAACCCCAATGAAAAACTGTTTTTT. The whole variable domain, remainder taken from reference TRBV11-1 and TRBJ1-4, is EAEVAQSPRYKITEKSQAVAFWCDPISGHATLYWYRQILGQGPELLVQFQDESVVDDSQLPKDRFSAERLKGVDSTLKIQPAELGDSAMYLCASSRNNPNEKLFFGSGTQLSVL.

This rearrangement joins TRBV7-2 to TRBJ2-7, with D perhaps TRBD2 (5 bases). Germline V lookup: CDR1 SGHTA, CDR2 FQGNSA. Deletions cut 5 bases from V and 3 bases from J, with 8 bases between. The CDR3 is 12 residues long. CDR3 in amino acids: CASSERGYEQYF. Here the CDR3 DNA reads TGTGCCAGCAGCGAACGGGGCTACGAGCAGTACTTC. Variable domain in full (rest from reference TRBV7-2 and TRBJ2-7): GAGVSQSPSNKVTEKGKDVELRCDPISGHTALYWYRQSLGQGLEFLIYFQGNSAPDKSGLPSDRFSAERTGGSVSTLTIQRTQQEDSAVYLCASSERGYEQYFGPGTRLTVT.

The J gene is TRBJ2-3, the V gene TRBV10-1; perhaps D is TRBD1 or TRBD2 (5 bases each). The germline V gene has CDR1 WNHNN and CDR2 SYGVQD (reference sequence). V lost 7 bases and J lost 11, with 16 bases in between. The CDR3 extends over 12 amino acids. This CDR3 is CASKMRGRLQYF. CDR3 DNA: TGCGCCAGCAAGATGAGGGGACGCCTGCAGTATTTT.